This TCR beta chain derives from a study of identical twins (dated by TCRdb to about 2016). Concerning the study at large: To test whether fetal clonotypes persist, this study deep-sequenced TCR alpha and beta repertoires from monozygotic twins, from unrelated adults of various ages, and from cord blood. Replicate twin experiments were performed at different times using different library preparation protocols to rule out contamination.

Here V drops 4 bases and J drops 4 bases, and the junction holds 7 bases not matched to any gene. CDR1 and CDR2, per the germline V gene, are SGHRS and YFSETQ. Inclusive of the bounding cysteine and phenylalanine, the CDR3 is 15 residues long. Just CDR3 DNA is preserved here, 45 bases in frame from base 1. This clonotype came up many times. Its recognized antigen is unknown. The record has no base qualities; no much larger clone is one base away. What the research found in general, with its limitations: Zero-insertion analyses could be partly confounded by invariant T cells such as MAIT and iNKT, though diverse VJ usage argued against such confounding for most clonotypes. Conclusions relied on cross-sectional statistical analysis, since the same donors could not be followed over many years. Fewer insertions were carried by abundant cord blood beta clonotypes; a weaker similar trend was observed in young adult naive repertoires, while no such trend was observed in memory repertoires. In monozygotic twins, out-of-frame TCR alpha sharing was systematically underestimated by recombination models, although the models agreed with sharing between unrelated individuals. The excess sharing between twins in beta out-of-frame sequences was weaker because fewer shared sequences reduced the signal-to-noise ratio. Out-of-frame TCR alpha sequences shared between twins showed an excess of low generation-probability sequences compared with coincidental sharing between unrelated individuals.

The protocol used for the library was 5' RACE. Reads for this sample came from an Illumina HiSeq 2000. A universal primer binding site was introduced by template switching, and a unique molecular identifier was present in the final cDNA, enabling accurate counting of TCR cDNA molecules. First-strand cDNA for TCR alpha and beta chains was synthesized from specific primers in the conserved constant-segment region. Each cDNA library was double barcoded, with a SMART-Mk sample barcode plus Illumina barcodes, to control for contamination. TruSeq adapter sequences along with Illumina sample barcodes were introduced in two successive PCR steps. Sequencing of the TCR alpha and beta cDNA libraries was done on the Illumina HiSeq platform using custom primers. Turning to the authors' computational methods: Unique molecular identifiers were extracted from raw reads with MiGEC, and CDR3 positions were determined with MiXCR. Recombination models were inferred per individual with the repgenHMM and IGoR tools using an EM algorithm. Shared clonotypes were analyzed with the tcR package in R, and sharing was normalized by the product of cloneset sizes. To study raw recombination free of thymic and clonal selection effects, out-of-frame nonproductive sequences were analyzed. In-frame beta chains were kept once TCRdb had trimmed the public reads at Q25 with fastp and called clones with MiXCR. CDR3 protein sequences are deduplicated, and each keeps its most common genes and DNA. It is TCRdb's table, rather than the study itself, that gives the V and J calls and clone size. For this sample the table gives about 100,000 distinct CDR3 sequences, of which about 5.6% were detected only once. The top ten clonotypes cover over 9.5% of the sample.

Only healthy Caucasian donors were included. Miltenyi CD45RO+ enrichment and human naive T-cell isolation kits were used to isolate memory (CD45RO+) and naive T cells from PBMC. Sequencing input: memory T cells sorted from blood. The cell subset or site label for this specimen denotes: CD45RO+ enriched T cells. The chain links TRBV5-1 with TRBJ2-5; TRBD2 fits 10 bases in the junction. The TCR sequence derives from a woman aged 50 to 60 in good health. The nucleotides read TGCGCCAGCAGCGTCTCTAGCGGGAGCGGAGAGACCCAGTACTTC. Translated, this gives CASSVSSGSGETQYF.